Below are 28 T cell receptor beta chains sequenced from a single sample in a study of post-analysis software for immune sequencing data. Broader study findings: The five TRBV segments detected at higher frequency in patients than in controls included TRBV5-6, TRBV5-1 and TRBV20-1.

These TCRs are of unknown antigen specificity. Researchers reported that TCR beta cDNA libraries carried unique molecular identifiers. TCRdb recomputed calls from the PCR reads with MiXCR, one row per CDR3 protein. The data contain about 380,000 distinct CDR3 sequences, about a third of them singletons. Sequencing input: blood. The receptor source for this set is a girl under 18 with multiple sclerosis.

In this sample, this clonotype turned up a few times. The V call is TRBV4-3, the J call TRBJ2-1; 9 bases match TRBD2. Trimming cost V 3 bases and J 13 bases; bases outside gene matches: 10. CDR3 size: 14 residues. The germline V gene encodes CDR1 LGHNA and CDR2 YSLEER. This chain's CDR3 is CASSQGTSPGPQFF. CDR3 nucleotides: TGCGCCAGCAGCCAGGGGACTAGCCCGGGCCCTCAGTTCTTC.

For the CDR3, the DNA is TGTGCCAGCAGCTTAGAGACAGGGCTCTATGGCTACACCTTC. Protein sequence: CASSLETGLYGYTF. This chain uses TRBV7-2 with TRBJ1-2; TRBD1 agrees at 7 bases. Germline CDR1 and CDR2: SGHTA and FQGNSA. The CDR3 runs to 14 residues. With V trimmed by 1 base and J by 4 bases, 3 bases remained unmatched. Based on the CDR3 plus reference TRBV7-2 and TRBJ1-2, the full variable domain is GAGVSQSPSNKVTEKGKDVELRCDPISGHTALYWYRQSLGQGLEFLIYFQGNSAPDKSGLPSDRFSAERTGGSVSTLTIQRTQQEDSAVYLCASSLETGLYGYTFGSGTRLTVV.

The CDR3 reads CASSPEPTGNPYSNQPQHF. In DNA form, the CDR3 reads TGTGCCAGCAGCCCGGAACCCACAGGGAACCCTTATAGCAATCAGCCCCAGCATTTT. The genes are TRBV5-5 and TRBJ1-5, with a weak D call TRBD1 (6 bases). V lost 4 bases and J 0 bases, leaving 23 bases between the germline ends. The germline V gene encodes CDR1 SGHKS and CDR2 YYEKEE (reference sequence). The CDR3 has 19 residues.

A word on this clonotype: This may be a read error: a much more frequent sequence differs by one nucleotide. The J gene is TRBJ2-1, the V gene TRBV6-2 or TRBV6-3; D unresolved. Germline V gene data show CDR1 as MNHEY and CDR2 as SVGEGT. There are 12 residues in the CDR3. With 5 bases removed from V and 4 bases from J, the gap between germline ends came to 6 bases. As DNA, the CDR3 is TGTGCCAGCAGTGAGGCTTACAATGAGCAGTTCTTC. Its translation is CASSEAYNEQFF.

The chain uses TRBV4-1 and TRBJ2-3; TRBD2 matches at 10 bases. Germline values: CDR1 MGHRA, CDR2 YSYEKL. V trimming: 3 bases; J trimming: 1 base; junction bases outside the gene matches: 4. The CDR3 is made up of 16 amino acids. CDR3 nucleotide sequence: TGCGCCAGCAGCCACCCCGGGACTAGCGGCACAGATACGCAGTATTTT. Translated: CASSHPGTSGTDTQYF.

The chain links TRBV2 to TRBJ2-3; 10 positions match TRBD2. Germline V gives CDR1 SNHLY, CDR2 FYNNEI. CDR3 length: 16 amino acids. V was clipped by 1 base and J by 5 bases; unmatched bases: 6. The CDR3 loop is CASSEGYLAGEDTQYF. CDR3 DNA sequence: TGTGCCAGCAGTGAAGGGTATCTAGCGGGGGAAGATACGCAGTATTTT.

V usage is TRBV20-1 and J usage is TRBJ2-4; 7 positions match TRBD2. This CDR3 is 15 amino acids long. Germline CDR1 DFQATT, CDR2 SNEGSKA (reference sequence). J was trimmed by 1 base and V by 6 bases; bases with no gene match: 9. CDR3 sequence reads: CSAILAGLAKNIQYF. In nucleotides, the CDR3 is TGCAGTGCCATTTTAGCGGGCTTGGCCAAAAACATTCAGTACTTC.

The rearrangement links TRBV19 to TRBJ2-1, with 7 nucleotides matching TRBD1. Trimming cost V 0 bases and J 4 bases; bases outside gene matches: 3. Looked up from germline, CDR1 is LNHDA and CDR2 is SQIVND (reference sequence). The CDR3 has 15 amino acids. CDR3 in amino acids: CASSIEGQAYNEQFF. In DNA form, the CDR3 reads TGTGCCAGTAGTATAGAAGGACAGGCTTACAATGAGCAGTTCTTC.

This chain uses TRBV27 with TRBJ2-1; 9 bases agree with TRBD2. This CDR3 region has 16 residues. Per germline, CDR1 MNHEY and CDR2 SMNVEV (reference sequence). Unmatched junction bases numbered 4, after V lost 4 bases and J lost 0 bases. The CDR3 is CASSWGLADSYNEQFF. Here the CDR3 DNA reads TGTGCCAGCAGTTGGGGACTAGCCGACTCCTACAATGAGCAGTTCTTC.

The V and J genes are TRBV6-6 and TRBJ2-1, with D tentatively TRBD2 (5 bases). V was shortened by 4 bases and J by 5 bases, with 15 bases between the two germline ends. The CDR3 runs to 15 residues. In germline, CDR1 is MNHNY, CDR2 SVGAGI (reference sequence). The CDR3 DNA reads TGTGCCAGCAGTTCAAATTCGGGGAGAAACAATGAGCAGTTCTTC. It codes for CASSSNSGRNNEQFF.

This clonotype occurred a few times. V and J are TRBV4-1 and TRBJ1-4, with D perhaps matching TRBD1 (5 bases). Germline CDR1 is MGHRA and CDR2 is YSYEKL. V was shortened by 0 bases and J by 8 bases, with 10 bases between the two germline ends. This CDR3 contains 14 residues. CDR3 sequence reads: CASSQEGAGEKLFF. The CDR3, as DNA: TGCGCCAGCAGCCAAGAAGGGGCCGGGGAAAAACTGTTTTTT.

The chain recombines TRBV5-1 with TRBJ2-5; 8 bases line up with TRBD1. The V and J ends lost 7 bases and 1 base, in that order; junction bases with no gene match: 0. The germline V gene encodes CDR1 SGHRS and CDR2 YFSETQ. The CDR3 is 12 residues long. CDR3 nucleotides: TGCGCCAGCGGGACAGGCCAAGAGACCCAGTACTTC. Translated: CASGTGQETQYF.

The rearrangement links TRBV18 to TRBJ1-1; D perhaps matches TRBD1 (5 bases). Germline V gene data show CDR1 as KGHSH and CDR2 as LQKENI. V was pared by 3 bases and J by 3 bases, with 17 bases between. The CDR3 spans 16 residues. The chain's CDR3 is CASSPLETGTDTEAFF. In DNA form, the CDR3 reads TGTGCCAGCTCACCCCTAGAGACCGGGACGGACACTGAAGCTTTCTTT.

This clonotype has only a few counts. This rearrangement joins TRBV7-9 to TRBJ2-3; TRBD1 agrees at 7 bases. The trim removed 6 bases at V and 9 bases at J, leaving 6 bases unmatched. Germline values: CDR1 SEHNR, CDR2 FQNEAQ (reference sequence). There are 12 residues in the CDR3. CDR3 in amino acids: CASSNRGHTQYF. DNA for the CDR3: TGTGCCAGCAGTAACAGGGGTCACACGCAGTATTTT.

V and J are TRBV5-1 and TRBJ2-1; D is unresolved. CDR1 and CDR2 (germline): SGHRS, YFSETQ. The CDR3 totals 15 residues. Trimming stripped 6 bases from V and 4 bases from J, with 17 bases between. CDR3 amino acids: CASTPRIRQYNEQFF. CDR3 DNA: TGCGCCAGCACCCCAAGGATTCGCCAGTACAATGAGCAGTTCTTC.

The chain couples TRBV5-1 to TRBJ2-7; the D gene is possibly TRBD2 (6 bases). The CDR3 contains 14 residues. Germline assignment: CDR1 SGHRS and CDR2 YFSETQ. With 4 bases removed from V and 3 bases from J, the gap between germline ends came to 14 bases. CDR3 region: CASSPPGVGYEQYF. The CDR3, as DNA: TGCGCCAGCAGCCCACCGGGGGTAGGCTACGAGCAGTACTTC.

The chain employs TRBV7-9 and TRBJ2-1; D is perhaps TRBD1 (6 bases). With 5 bases removed from V and 4 bases from J, the gap between germline ends came to 15 bases. Germline CDR1 is SEHNR and CDR2 is FQNEAQ (reference sequence). The CDR3 is made up of 15 amino acids. CDR3 in DNA: TGTGCCAGCAGCCGACAGGCCGACGGGTACAATGAGCAGTTCTTC. Translating gives CASSRQADGYNEQFF.

The rearrangement links TRBV10-3 to TRBJ2-7; 11 nucleotides agree with TRBD1. J was trimmed by 1 base and V by 5 bases; bases with no gene match: 1. This CDR3 is 14 amino acids long. Per germline, CDR1 ENHRY and CDR2 SYGVKD. CDR3 region: CAISRDRGSYEQYF. In DNA form, the CDR3 reads TGTGCCATCAGTCGGGACAGGGGGTCCTACGAGCAGTACTTC.

The V and J genes are TRBV3-1 and TRBJ2-3; 10 bases fit TRBD2. Germline trimming cut 1 base from V and 5 bases from J; bases unmatched to any gene: 9. The CDR3 loop spans 17 amino acids. Looked up from germline, CDR1 is LGHDT and CDR2 is YNNKEL (reference sequence). The CDR3 protein is CASSQGEGAGGRDTQYF. The CDR3 nucleotides are TGTGCCAGCAGCCAAGGAGAGGGAGCGGGGGGGCGAGATACGCAGTATTTT.

This chain joins TRBV9 and TRBJ2-7, with 9 positions matching TRBD1. Trimming cost V 1 base and J 4 bases; bases outside gene matches: 15. The CDR3 length is 18 residues. Germline-derived CDR1 and CDR2 are SGDLS and YYNGEE. The CDR3 loop reads CASSVLPGTGSSTYEQYF. The CDR3 DNA reads as TGTGCCAGCAGCGTACTTCCCGGGACAGGGTCCAGCACATACGAGCAGTACTTC.

J is TRBJ2-7 and V is TRBV4-1, with unresolved D. This CDR3 comprises 13 residues. The germline CDR1 and CDR2 sequences are MGHRA and YSYEKL. Trimming took 5 bases from V and 0 from J, leaving 8 bases between them. Written as DNA, the CDR3 is TGCGCCAGCAGCAGGACGGCCTCCTACGAGCAGTACTTC. This gives the protein CASSRTASYEQYF.

In this sample, this clonotype turned up a few times. V usage is TRBV7-2 and J usage is TRBJ2-3; no clear D gene. The germline gives CDR1 SGHTA, CDR2 FQGNSA. The germline V and J ends were trimmed by 5 bases and 2 bases, with 11 bases remaining between them. The CDR3 covers 14 residues. CDR3 sequence: CASSPPVFTDTQYF. CDR3 sequence (DNA): TGTGCCAGCAGCCCCCCCGTTTTCACAGATACGCAGTATTTT. The variable domain in full, with the rest retrieved from reference TRBV7-2 and TRBJ2-3, is GAGVSQSPSNKVTEKGKDVELRCDPISGHTALYWYRQSLGQGLEFLIYFQGNSAPDKSGLPSDRFSAERTGGSVSTLTIQRTQQEDSAVYLCASSPPVFTDTQYFGPGTRLTVL.

The chain joins TRBV5-1 to TRBJ1-1; D unclear. The CDR3 has 13 amino acids. The germline V gene has CDR1 SGHRS and CDR2 YFSETQ. V was clipped by 3 bases and J by 0 bases, with 6 bases between them. CDR3 region: CASSSEVNTEAFF. The CDR3, as DNA: TGCGCCAGCAGCTCGGAGGTGAACACTGAAGCTTTCTTT.

The chain uses TRBV25-1 and TRBJ2-3; 7 nucleotides agree with TRBD1. This CDR3 spans 14 amino acids. The V and J ends lost 4 bases and 4 bases, in that order; junction bases with no gene match: 5. Germline CDR1 reads MGHDK; CDR2 reads SYGVNS. CDR3 sequence reads: CASSATGTADTQYF. The DNA for the CDR3 is TGTGCCAGCAGTGCGACAGGGACGGCAGATACGCAGTATTTT.

V is TRBV7-2 and J is TRBJ2-5; D gene ambiguous. Germline values: CDR1 SGHTA, CDR2 FQGNSA. Trimming shortened V by 5 bases and J by 5 bases, and 9 bases separated the two germline ends. The CDR3 spans 12 residues. The CDR3 nucleotides read TGTGCCAGCAGCCAGACCCTTGAGACCCAGTACTTC. Translating gives CASSQTLETQYF.

This clonotype has just a few counts. V gene TRBV10-3 combines with J gene TRBJ2-1, with TRBD2 matching over 8 bases. CDR1 is ENHRY and CDR2 is SYGVKD in the germline V gene. The CDR3 totals 12 residues. With 8 bases clipped from V and 6 bases from J, the junction kept 3 bases outside the gene matches. CDR3 in amino acids: CAIGGGPNEQFF. CDR3 nucleotides: TGTGCCATCGGCGGGGGGCCCAATGAGCAGTTCTTC.

This chain joins TRBV7-2 and TRBJ2-5; 10 nucleotides agree with TRBD2. CDR3 length equals 15 residues. Germline CDR1 and CDR2: SGHTA and FQGNSA. J was trimmed by 5 bases and V by 4 bases; bases with no gene match: 7. The CDR3 spells CASSYPGLARETQYF. The CDR3 nucleotides read TGTGCCAGCAGCTACCCGGGACTAGCGCGGGAGACCCAGTACTTC.

On this clonotype: The germline gene is not matched at one end of the junction; a read error may be the cause. The genes are TRBV3-1 and TRBJ1-5; TRBD1 might be the D (6 bases). The CDR3 has 15 amino acids. Germline V CDR1 and CDR2: LGHDT, YNNKEL (reference sequence). The CDR3 sequence: CAGSQDRGGGQPQHF. CDR3 nucleotide sequence: TGTGCCGGCAGCCAAGATCGGGGGGGCGGTCAGCCCCAGCATTTT.